The present T cell receptor (beta chain) was sequenced within a study of breast tumors, draining lymph nodes, adjacent tissues. Study observations and caveats: Compared with basal-like, luminal-like tumors shared significantly more repertoire with nontumor tissue. Tumors had less TCR diversity than lymph nodes, more than nontumor tissue. That most tumor T cells come from lymph nodes remained unproven.

With respect to this clonotype: The antigen is not known. This may arise from a read error, as a much more abundant clone is one base away.

The CDR3 has 14 residues. Trimming stripped 5 bases from V and 2 bases from J, with 10 bases between. Germline values: CDR1 KGHDR, CDR2 SFDVKD. TCRdb analysed the multiplex PCR reads with MiXCR anew, one entry per CDR3 protein. The table records about 63,000 distinct CDR3 sequences, approximately 57% of them present only once. The rearrangement joins TRBV24-1 to TRBJ2-3; D gene unclear. The receptor was derived from a female donor with breast cancer. Some clones in this sample may be carry-over from other donors' samples. Sequenced: breast tumor tissue. CDR3: CATSVGPPTDTQYF. CDR3 DNA sequence: TGTGCCACCAGTGTTGGACCCCCCACAGATACGCAGTATTTT.